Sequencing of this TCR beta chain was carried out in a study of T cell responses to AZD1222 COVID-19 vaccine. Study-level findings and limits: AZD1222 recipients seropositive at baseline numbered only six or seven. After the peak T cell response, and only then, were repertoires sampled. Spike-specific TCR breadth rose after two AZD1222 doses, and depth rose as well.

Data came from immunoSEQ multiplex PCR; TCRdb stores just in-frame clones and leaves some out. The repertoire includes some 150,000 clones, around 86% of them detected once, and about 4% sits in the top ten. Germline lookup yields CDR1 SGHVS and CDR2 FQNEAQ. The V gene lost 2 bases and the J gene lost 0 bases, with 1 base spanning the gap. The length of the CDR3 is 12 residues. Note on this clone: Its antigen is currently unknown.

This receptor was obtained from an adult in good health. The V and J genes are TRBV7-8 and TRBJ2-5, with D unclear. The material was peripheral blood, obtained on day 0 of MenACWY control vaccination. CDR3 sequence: CASSLNQETQYF. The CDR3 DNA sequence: TGTGCCAGCAGCTTAAACCAAGAGACCCAGTACTTC.